This is a list of T cell receptor beta chains from one sample in a study of T cell changes during pregnancy in multiple sclerosis. Repertoires were generated with immunoSEQ multiplex PCR, while TCRdb's copy carries only in-frame clones and drops some. The table has about 130,000 clones, about 95% seen once. The sample in question was peripheral blood, obtained after pregnancy. These receptors were collected from a female donor with multiple sclerosis, enrolled in a pregnancy study. Both conserved end residues are part of each CDR3. A D gene is named only where the DNA matches it firmly. Clone size, where shown, is once, few, many, or a class for clones that have expanded.

clone size	V gene	J gene	D gene	CDR3 protein	CDR3 DNA
NA	TRBV9	TRBJ2-3	NA	CASSVEYGPVYF	TGTGCCAGCAGCGTAGAATATGGGCCGGTTTATTTT
once	TRBV30	TRBJ1-6	TRBD1	CAWDRGGSPLHF	TGTGCCTGGGACAGGGGGGGTTCACCCCTCCACTTT
NA	TRBV29-1	TRBJ2-1	TRBD1	CSAGQGGFNNEQFF	TGCAGCGCGGGACAGGGGGGCTTTAACAATGAGCAGTTCTTC
NA	TRBV5-1	TRBJ2-5	TRBD2	CASSSGLAGGIFETQYF	TGCGCCAGCAGCTCGGGACTAGCGGGAGGGATTTTCGAGACCCAGTACTTC
NA	TRBV7-9	TRBJ2-3	NA	CASSSRSRDHSRTDTQYF	TGTGCCAGCAGCTCCCGCTCCCGGGATCATTCCCGCACAGATACGCAGTATTTT
NA	TRBV27	TRBJ1-1	TRBD1	CASSFPGTGAEAFF	TGTGCCAGCAGTTTTCCCGGGACAGGAGCTGAAGCTTTCTTT
NA	TRBV9	TRBJ2-2	NA	CASSVTTSNTGELFF	TGTGCCAGCAGCGTTACGACTTCGAACACCGGGGAGCTGTTTTTT
few	TRBV20-1	TRBJ1-1	NA	CSASIVTEAFF	TGCAGTGCTAGTATCGTCACTGAAGCTTTCTTT
NA	TRBV28	TRBJ2-5	NA	CASSPLGVWETQYF	TGTGCCAGCAGTCCCCTAGGGGTTTGGGAGACCCAGTACTTC
NA	TRBV7-2	TRBJ2-7	NA	CASSRQQGYYEQYF	TGTGCCAGCAGCCGTCAACAGGGATACTACGAGCAGTACTTC
NA	TRBV28	TRBJ1-1	TRBD1	CASRTGTGNAFF	TGTGCCAGCAGAACCGGGACAGGGAATGCTTTCTTT
NA	TRBV6-5	TRBJ1-6	NA	CASTRLSSYNSPLHF	TGTGCCAGCACCAGGCTCAGCTCCTATAATTCACCCCTCCACTTT
NA	TRBV6-5	TRBJ2-2	NA	CASSYSGRGYGELFF	TGTGCCAGCAGTTACTCGGGCAGGGGATACGGGGAGCTGTTTTTT
NA	TRBV5-1	TRBJ2-7	NA	CASSVRTANYEQYF	TGCGCCAGCAGCGTCCGGACAGCCAACTACGAGCAGTACTTC
NA	TRBV27	TRBJ1-3	TRBD1	CASSSRGSGNTIYF	TGTGCCAGCAGTTCCAGGGGGTCTGGAAACACCATATATTTT
NA	TRBV7-2	TRBJ1-5	NA	CASSQGEGVSNQPQHF	TGTGCCAGCAGCCAAGGGGAGGGGGTTAGCAATCAGCCCCAGCATTTT
once	TRBV29-1	TRBJ2-7	NA	CSVDGGTTNEQYF	TGCAGCGTTGACGGGGGGACAACTAACGAGCAGTACTTC